One T cell receptor beta chain is described in this entry. This specimen belongs to a study of cytomegalovirus exposure and HLA in healthy donors. The CDR3 contains 18 residues. The V end lost 2 bases, the J end lost 0 bases, and 20 bases lay between the germline ends. Germline V CDR1 and CDR2: SGHVS, FNYEAQ. The PCR contained 60 Vbeta and 13 Jbeta primers. TCRdb's copy holds only in-frame clones and misses some; the assay was immunoSEQ multiplex PCR. The sample contains about 150,000 clones, about 75% of which appear only once. This sequence was found in a man between 18 and 29 years old in good health and CMV-seropositive. The chain joins TRBV7-6 to TRBJ2-7, with TRBD2 as a possible D gene (6 bases). The sample consisted of PBMCs. This chain's CDR3 is CASSLRISGARGSYEQYF. DNA for the CDR3: TGTGCCAGCAGCTTACGCATTTCCGGGGCGCGGGGCTCCTACGAGCAGTACTTC. The variable domain in full, with the rest retrieved from reference TRBV7-6 and TRBJ2-7, is GAGVSQSPRYKVTKRGQDVALRCDPISGHVSLYWYRQALGQGPEFLTYFNYEAQQDKSGLPNDRFSAERPEGSISTLTIQRTEQRDSAMYRCASSLRISGARGSYEQYFGPGTRLTVT.